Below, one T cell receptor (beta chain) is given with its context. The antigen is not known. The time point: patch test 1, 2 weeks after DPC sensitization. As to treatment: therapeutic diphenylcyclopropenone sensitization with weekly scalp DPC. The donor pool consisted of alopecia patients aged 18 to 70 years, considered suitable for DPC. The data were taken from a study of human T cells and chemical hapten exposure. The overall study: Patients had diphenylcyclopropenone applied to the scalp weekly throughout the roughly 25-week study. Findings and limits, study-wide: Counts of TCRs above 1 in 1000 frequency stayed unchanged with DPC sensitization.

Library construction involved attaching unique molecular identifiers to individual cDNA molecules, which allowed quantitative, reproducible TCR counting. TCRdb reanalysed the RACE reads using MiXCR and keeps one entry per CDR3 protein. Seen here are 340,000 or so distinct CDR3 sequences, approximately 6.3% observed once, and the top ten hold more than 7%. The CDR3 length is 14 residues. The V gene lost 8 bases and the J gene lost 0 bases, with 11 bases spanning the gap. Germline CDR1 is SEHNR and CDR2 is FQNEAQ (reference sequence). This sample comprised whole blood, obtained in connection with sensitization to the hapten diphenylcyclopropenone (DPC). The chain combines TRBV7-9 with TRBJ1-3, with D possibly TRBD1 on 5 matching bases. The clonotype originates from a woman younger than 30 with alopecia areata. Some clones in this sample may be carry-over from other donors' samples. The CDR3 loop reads CASGGGSSGNTIYF. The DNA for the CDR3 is TGTGCCAGCGGGGGAGGTAGCTCTGGAAACACCATATATTTT.